This T cell receptor beta chain was profiled in a study of blood T cell repertoires in COVID-19. Study-wide context: Specimens from acute and convalescent COVID-19 originated in the United States, Italy and Spain. Sample material is recorded as cDNA or gDNA derived from T cells, B-cell-depleted T cells, or PBMCs.

The method was immunoSEQ multiplex PCR; TCRdb's version includes in-frame clones alone and lacks a portion of them. The sample carries roughly 230,000 clones, roughly nine tenths recorded once. Germline V gene lookup returns CDR1 MDHEN and CDR2 SYDVKM. The CDR3 spans 13 residues. The V and J ends lost 6 bases and 9 bases respectively, with 12 bases between them. The sequenced sample was peripheral blood. This clonotype was obtained from a woman aged 40-49 years who had recovered from COVID-19. This rearrangement joins TRBV28 to TRBJ1-6; D ambiguous. CDR3 coding DNA: TGTGCCAGCAGACCCACCGGAGGTTCACCCCTCCACTTT. Translation: CASRPTGGSPLHF.